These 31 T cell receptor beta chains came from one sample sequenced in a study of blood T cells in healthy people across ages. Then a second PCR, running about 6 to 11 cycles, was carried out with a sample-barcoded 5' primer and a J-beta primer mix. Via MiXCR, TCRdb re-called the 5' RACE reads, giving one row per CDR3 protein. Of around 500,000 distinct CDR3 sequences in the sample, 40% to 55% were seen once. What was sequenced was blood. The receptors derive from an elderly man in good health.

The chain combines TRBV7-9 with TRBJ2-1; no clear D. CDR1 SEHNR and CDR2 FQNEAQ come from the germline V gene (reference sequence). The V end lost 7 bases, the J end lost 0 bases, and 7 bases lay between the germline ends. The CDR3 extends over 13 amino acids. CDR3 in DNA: TGTGCCAGCACCCCGGCCTCCTACAATGAGCAGTTCTTC. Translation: CASTPASYNEQFF.

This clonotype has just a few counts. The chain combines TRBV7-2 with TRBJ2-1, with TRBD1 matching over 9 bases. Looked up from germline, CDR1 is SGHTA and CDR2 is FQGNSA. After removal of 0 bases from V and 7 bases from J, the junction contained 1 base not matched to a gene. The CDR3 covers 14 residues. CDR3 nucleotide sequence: TGTGCCAGCAGCTTAGCGGGACAGGGTAATGAGCAGTTCTTC. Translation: CASSLAGQGNEQFF.

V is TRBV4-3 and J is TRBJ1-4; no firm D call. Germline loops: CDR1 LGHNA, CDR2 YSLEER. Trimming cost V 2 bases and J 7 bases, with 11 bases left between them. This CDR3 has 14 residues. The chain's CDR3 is CASSQMKTSEKLFF. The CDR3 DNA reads TGCGCCAGCAGCCAAATGAAAACAAGTGAAAAACTGTTTTTT.

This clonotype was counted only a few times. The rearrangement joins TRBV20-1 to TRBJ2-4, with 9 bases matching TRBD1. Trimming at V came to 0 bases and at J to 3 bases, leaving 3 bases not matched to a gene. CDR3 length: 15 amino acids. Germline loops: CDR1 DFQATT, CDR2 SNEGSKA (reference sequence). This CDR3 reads CSAREQGASKNIQYF. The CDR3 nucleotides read TGCAGTGCTAGAGAACAGGGGGCTAGCAAAAACATTCAGTACTTC.

CDR3 DNA: TGTGCCATCAGTGAAGCGCGGAACGAAGCTTTCTTT. Translated: CAISEARNEAFF. The V and J genes are TRBV10-3 and TRBJ1-1; D remains unclear. Looked up from germline, CDR1 is ENHRY and CDR2 is SYGVKD. The CDR3 has 12 amino acids. Trimming shortened V by 3 bases and J by 8 bases, and 10 bases separated the two germline ends.

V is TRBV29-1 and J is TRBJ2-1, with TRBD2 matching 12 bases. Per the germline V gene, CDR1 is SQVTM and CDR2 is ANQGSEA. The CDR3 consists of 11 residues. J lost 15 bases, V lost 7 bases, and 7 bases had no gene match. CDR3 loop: CSAHGTSGWFF. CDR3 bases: TGCAGCGCCCACGGGACTAGCGGGTGGTTCTTC.

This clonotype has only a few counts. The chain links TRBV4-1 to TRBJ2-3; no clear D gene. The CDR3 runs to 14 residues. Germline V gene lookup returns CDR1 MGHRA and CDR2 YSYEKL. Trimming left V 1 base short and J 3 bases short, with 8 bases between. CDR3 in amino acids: CASSQVASTDTQYF. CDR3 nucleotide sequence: TGCGCCAGCAGCCAAGTGGCGTCGACAGATACGCAGTATTTT.

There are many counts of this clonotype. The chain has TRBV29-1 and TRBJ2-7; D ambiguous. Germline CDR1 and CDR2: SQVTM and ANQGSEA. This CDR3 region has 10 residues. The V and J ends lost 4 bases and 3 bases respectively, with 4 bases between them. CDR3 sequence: CSVVNYEQYF. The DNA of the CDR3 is TGCAGCGTTGTGAACTACGAGCAGTACTTC.

This CDR3 is CAISESGRDTEAFF. For the CDR3, the DNA is TGTGCCATCAGTGAGAGTGGACGGGACACTGAAGCTTTCTTT. The genes are TRBV10-3 and TRBJ1-1, with D hard to call. From germline, CDR1 is ENHRY and CDR2 SYGVKD. The CDR3 spans 14 residues. Trimming pared 2 bases from V and 3 bases from J, leaving 10 bases between.

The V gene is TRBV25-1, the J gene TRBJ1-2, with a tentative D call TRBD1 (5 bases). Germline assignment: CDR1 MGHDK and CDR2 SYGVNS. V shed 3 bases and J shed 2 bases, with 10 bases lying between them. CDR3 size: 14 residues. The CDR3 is CASSDRSGNYGYTF. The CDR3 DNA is TGTGCCAGCAGTGATCGGTCAGGGAACTATGGCTACACCTTC.

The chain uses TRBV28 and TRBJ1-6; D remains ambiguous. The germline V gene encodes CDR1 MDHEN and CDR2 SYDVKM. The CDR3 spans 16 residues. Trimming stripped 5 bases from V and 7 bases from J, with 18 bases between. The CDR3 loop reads CASSLPRTVPNSPLHF. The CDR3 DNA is TGTGCCAGCAGTCTACCACGTACAGTGCCAAATTCACCCCTCCACTTT.

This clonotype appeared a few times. Here the CDR3 reads CSASYRETQYF. The DNA of the CDR3 is TGCAGTGCTAGTTATAGAGAGACCCAGTACTTC. The gene calls are TRBV20-1 and TRBJ2-5; no clear D. V was trimmed by 3 bases and J by 4 bases, leaving 6 bases between them. Germline CDR1 reads DFQATT; CDR2 reads SNEGSKA (reference sequence). This CDR3 region has 11 residues.

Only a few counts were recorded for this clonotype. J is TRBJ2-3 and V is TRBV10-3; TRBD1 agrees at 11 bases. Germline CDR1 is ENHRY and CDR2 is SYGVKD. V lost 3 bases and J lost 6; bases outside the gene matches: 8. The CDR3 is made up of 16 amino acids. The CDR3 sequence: CAISDSGTGGRDTQYF. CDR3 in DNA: TGTGCCATCAGTGATTCCGGGACAGGGGGTAGGGATACGCAGTATTTT.

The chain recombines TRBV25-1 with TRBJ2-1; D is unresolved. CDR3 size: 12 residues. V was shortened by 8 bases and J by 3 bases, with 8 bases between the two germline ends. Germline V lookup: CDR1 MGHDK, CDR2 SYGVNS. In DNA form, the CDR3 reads TGTGCCAGCTCCGGGCTCTACAATGAGCAGTTCTTC. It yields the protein CASSGLYNEQFF.

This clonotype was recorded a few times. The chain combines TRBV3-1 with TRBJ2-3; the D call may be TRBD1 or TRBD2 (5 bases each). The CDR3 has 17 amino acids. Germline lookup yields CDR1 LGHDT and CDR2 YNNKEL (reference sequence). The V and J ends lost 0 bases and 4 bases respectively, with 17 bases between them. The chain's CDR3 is CASSQDSPVMGADTQYF. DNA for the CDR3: TGTGCCAGCAGCCAAGACTCGCCGGTAATGGGGGCAGATACGCAGTATTTT.

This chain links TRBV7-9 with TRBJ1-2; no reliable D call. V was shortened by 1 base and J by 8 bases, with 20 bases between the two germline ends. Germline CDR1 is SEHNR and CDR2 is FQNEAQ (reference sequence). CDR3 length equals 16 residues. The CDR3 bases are TGTGCCAGCAGCTTAGTCGATCGTTGGCGCTCATACGGCTACACCTTC. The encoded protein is CASSLVDRWRSYGYTF.

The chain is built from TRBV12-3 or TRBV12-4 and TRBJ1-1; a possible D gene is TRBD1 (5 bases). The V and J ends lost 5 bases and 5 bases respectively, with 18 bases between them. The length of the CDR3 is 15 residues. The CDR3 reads CASSPWGGVGTEAFF. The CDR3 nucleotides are TGTGCCAGCAGTCCCTGGGGGGGAGTGGGAACTGAAGCTTTCTTT.

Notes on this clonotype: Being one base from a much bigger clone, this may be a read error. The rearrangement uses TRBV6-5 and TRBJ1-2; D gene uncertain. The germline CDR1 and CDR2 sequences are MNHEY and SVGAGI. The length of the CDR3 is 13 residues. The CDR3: CASSPLLNYGCTF. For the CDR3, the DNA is TGTGCCAGCAGCCCCCTATTGAACTATGGCTGCACCTTC.

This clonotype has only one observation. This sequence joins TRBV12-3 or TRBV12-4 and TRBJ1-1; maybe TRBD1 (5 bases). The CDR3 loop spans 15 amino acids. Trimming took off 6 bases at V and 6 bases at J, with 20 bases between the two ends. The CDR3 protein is CASRQGALLRSEAFF. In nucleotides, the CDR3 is TGTGCCAGCAGGCAGGGCGCGCTATTGAGGTCTGAAGCTTTCTTT.

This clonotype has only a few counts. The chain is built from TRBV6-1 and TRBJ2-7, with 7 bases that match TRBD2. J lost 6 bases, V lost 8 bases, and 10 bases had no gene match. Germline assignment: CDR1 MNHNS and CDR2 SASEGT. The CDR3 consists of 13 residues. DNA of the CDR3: TGTGCCAGCGAAATAGAGGGAGGGTCCGAGCAGTACTTC. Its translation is CASEIEGGSEQYF.

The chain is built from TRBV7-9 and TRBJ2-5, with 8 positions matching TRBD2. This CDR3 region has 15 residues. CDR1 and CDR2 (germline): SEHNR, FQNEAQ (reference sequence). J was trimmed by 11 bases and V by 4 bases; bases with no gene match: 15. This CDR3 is CASSSLRRGANEQYF. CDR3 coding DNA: TGTGCCAGCAGCTCTCTTCGGCGGGGGGCAAATGAGCAGTACTTC.

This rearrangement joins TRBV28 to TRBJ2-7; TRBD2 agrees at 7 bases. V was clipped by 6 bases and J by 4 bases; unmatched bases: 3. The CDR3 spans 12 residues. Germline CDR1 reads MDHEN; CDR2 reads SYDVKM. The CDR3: CASRRTSYEQYF. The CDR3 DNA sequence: TGTGCCAGCAGACGGACTAGTTACGAGCAGTACTTC.

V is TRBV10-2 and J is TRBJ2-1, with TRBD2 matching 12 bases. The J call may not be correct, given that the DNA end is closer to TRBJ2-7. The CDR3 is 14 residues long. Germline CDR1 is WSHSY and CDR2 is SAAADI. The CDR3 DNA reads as TGCGCCAGCAGTACTAGCGGGAGGCTACCCGAGCAGTACTTC. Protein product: CASSTSGRLPEQYF.

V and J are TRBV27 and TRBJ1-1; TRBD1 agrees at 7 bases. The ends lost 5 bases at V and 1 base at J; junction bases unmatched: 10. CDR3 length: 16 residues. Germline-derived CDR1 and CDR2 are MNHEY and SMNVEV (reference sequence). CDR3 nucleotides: TGTGCCAGCAGTAAACACCGGACAGGAACGAACACTGAAGCTTTCTTT. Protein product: CASSKHRTGTNTEAFF.

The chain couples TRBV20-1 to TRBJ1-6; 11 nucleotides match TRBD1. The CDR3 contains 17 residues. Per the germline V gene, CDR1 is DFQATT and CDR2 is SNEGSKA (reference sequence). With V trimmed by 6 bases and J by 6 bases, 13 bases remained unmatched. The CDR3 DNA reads TGCAGTGCCTTACTCGGGACAGGGGGGATGGGTAATTCACCCCTCCACTTT. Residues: CSALLGTGGMGNSPLHF.

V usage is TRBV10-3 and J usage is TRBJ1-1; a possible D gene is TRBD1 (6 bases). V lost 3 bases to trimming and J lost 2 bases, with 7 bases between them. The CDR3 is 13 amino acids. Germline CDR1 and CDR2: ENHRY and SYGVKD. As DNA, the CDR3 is TGTGCCATCAGTGAAGGGGGAAACACTGAAGCTTTCTTT. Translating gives CAISEGGNTEAFF.

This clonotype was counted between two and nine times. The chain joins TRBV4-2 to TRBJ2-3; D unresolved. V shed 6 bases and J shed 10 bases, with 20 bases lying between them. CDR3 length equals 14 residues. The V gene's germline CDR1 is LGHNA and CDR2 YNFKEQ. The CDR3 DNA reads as TGTGCCAGCAGAGATGGAATGGCCCCCGGACCGCAGTATTTT. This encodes CASRDGMAPGPQYF.

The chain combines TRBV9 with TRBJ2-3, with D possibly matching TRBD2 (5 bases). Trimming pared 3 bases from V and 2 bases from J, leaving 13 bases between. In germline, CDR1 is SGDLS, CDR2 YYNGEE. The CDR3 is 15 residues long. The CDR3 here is CASSATSGYTDTQYF. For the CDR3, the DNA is TGTGCCAGCAGCGCTACCTCGGGGTACACAGATACGCAGTATTTT.

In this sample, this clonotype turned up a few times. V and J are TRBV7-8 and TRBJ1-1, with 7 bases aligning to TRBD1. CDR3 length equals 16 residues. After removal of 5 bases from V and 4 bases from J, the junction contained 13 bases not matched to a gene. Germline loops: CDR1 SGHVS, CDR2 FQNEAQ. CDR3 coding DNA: TGTGCCAGCAGCCCTCGGACAGGAGGTATGGGCACTGAAGCTTTCTTT. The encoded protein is CASSPRTGGMGTEAFF.

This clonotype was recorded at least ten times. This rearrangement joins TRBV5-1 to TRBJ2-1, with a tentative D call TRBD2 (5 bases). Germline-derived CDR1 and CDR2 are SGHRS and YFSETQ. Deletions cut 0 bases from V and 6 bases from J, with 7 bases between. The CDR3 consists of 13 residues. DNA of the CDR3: TGCGCCAGCAGCTTGGGAGGGAGCAATGAGCAGTTCTTC. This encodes CASSLGGSNEQFF.

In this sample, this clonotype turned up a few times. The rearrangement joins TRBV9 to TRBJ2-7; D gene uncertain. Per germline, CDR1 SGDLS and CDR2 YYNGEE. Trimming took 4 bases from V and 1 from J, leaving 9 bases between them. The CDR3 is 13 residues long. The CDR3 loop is CASSPEASYEQYF. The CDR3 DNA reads TGTGCCAGCAGCCCAGAGGCTTCCTACGAGCAGTACTTC.